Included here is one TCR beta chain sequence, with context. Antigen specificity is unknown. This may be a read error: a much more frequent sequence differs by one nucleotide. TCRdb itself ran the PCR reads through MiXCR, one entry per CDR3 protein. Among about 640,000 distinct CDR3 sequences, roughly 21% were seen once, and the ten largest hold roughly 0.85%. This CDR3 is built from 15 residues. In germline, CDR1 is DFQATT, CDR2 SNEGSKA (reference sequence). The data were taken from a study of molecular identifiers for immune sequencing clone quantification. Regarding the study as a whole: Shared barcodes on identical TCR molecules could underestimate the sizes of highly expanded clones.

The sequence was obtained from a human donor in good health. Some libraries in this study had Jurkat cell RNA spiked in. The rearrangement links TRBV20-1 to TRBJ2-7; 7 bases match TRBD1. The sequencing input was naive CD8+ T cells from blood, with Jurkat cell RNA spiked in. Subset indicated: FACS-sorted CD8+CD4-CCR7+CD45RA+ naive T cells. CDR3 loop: CGARDFRRGTYEQYF. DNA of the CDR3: TGCGGTGCTAGAGATTTCCGCAGGGGGACCTACGAGCAGTACTTC.